The 13 T cell receptor beta chains given below trace back to one sample, sequenced in a study of CD8 T cells in ankylosing spondylitis. TCRdb itself ran the 5' RACE reads through MiXCR, one entry per CDR3 protein. The sample lists some 250,000 distinct CDR3 sequences, roughly 25% occurring once. The sample taken for sequencing was blood, either unsorted or a sorted T cell fraction (not recorded which). The receptors here all came from a male donor with ankylosing spondylitis or in good health (not recorded which).

This clonotype was counted at least ten times. CDR3 sequence: CSVGRSEGISETQYF. In nucleotides, the CDR3 is TGCAGCGTTGGCCGCTCAGAGGGAATTTCGGAGACCCAGTACTTC. The genes are TRBV29-1 and TRBJ2-5, with D perhaps matching TRBD2 (5 bases). Trimming stripped 4 bases from V and 5 bases from J, with 20 bases between. The V gene's germline CDR1 is SQVTM and CDR2 ANQGSEA. This CDR3 spans 15 amino acids.

This clonotype was counted ten times or more. V and J are TRBV10-1 and TRBJ1-6; D remains ambiguous. The germline V gene encodes CDR1 WNHNN and CDR2 SYGVQD (reference sequence). CDR3 length: 13 amino acids. Trimming cost V 1 base and J 9 bases, with 7 bases left between them. The DNA for the CDR3 is TGCGCCAGCAGTGAGTTTGATGGTTCACCCCTCCACTTT. Protein sequence: CASSEFDGSPLHF.

CDR3 sequence reads: CSAEPPFRGNEQFF. For the CDR3, the DNA is TGCAGTGCCGAACCTCCCTTTAGGGGCAATGAGCAGTTCTTC. The V and J genes are TRBV20-1 and TRBJ2-1; tentative D call: TRBD1 (5 bases). The CDR3 contains 14 residues. The V end lost 6 bases, the J end lost 6 bases, and 18 bases lay between the germline ends. In germline, CDR1 is DFQATT, CDR2 SNEGSKA (reference sequence).

The chain combines TRBV20-1 with TRBJ1-2, with D unclear. CDR3 length equals 13 residues. Germline V CDR1 and CDR2: DFQATT, SNEGSKA (reference sequence). CDR3 nucleotide sequence: TGCGCCTCTCGGCCTCCAGCTAACTATGGCTACACCTTC. Translation: CASRPPANYGYTF.

In its sample, this clonotype was seen a few times. The J gene is TRBJ2-2, the V gene TRBV20-1, with TRBD1 matching 7 bases. The V gene end was trimmed by 3 bases and the J gene end by 0 bases; junction bases not matched to a gene: 4. Germline assignment: CDR1 DFQATT and CDR2 SNEGSKA (reference sequence). The CDR3 runs 15 residues. The CDR3 DNA reads as TGCAGTGCTAGGGACGGGACAGCGAACACCGGGGAGCTGTTTTTT. Amino acids: CSARDGTANTGELFF.

This clonotype was recorded at least ten times. This rearrangement joins TRBV9 to TRBJ2-2, with TRBD1 as a possible D gene (6 bases). The germline V gene encodes CDR1 SGDLS and CDR2 YYNGEE. The CDR3 has 15 amino acids. V lost 7 bases to trimming and J lost 5 bases, with 18 bases between them. In nucleotides, the CDR3 is TGTGCCAGCGCCCAGCTGGGACATAATACCGGGGAGCTGTTTTTT. Translated, it gives CASAQLGHNTGELFF.

This clonotype has a count of ten or more. In nucleotides, the CDR3 is TGTGCCAGCACCCAAACCAGGGCTAACAATGAGCAGTTCTTC. As protein: CASTQTRANNEQFF. The chain uses TRBV11-2 and TRBJ2-1; a weak D match, TRBD1 (5 bases). This CDR3 comprises 14 residues. Germline V gene sequence: CDR1 SGHAT, CDR2 FQNNGV. The V and J ends lost 7 bases and 5 bases respectively, with 15 bases between them.

This chain uses TRBV20-1 with TRBJ2-3; D perhaps matches TRBD2 (6 bases). The CDR3 is 15 residues long. The germline V gene encodes CDR1 DFQATT and CDR2 SNEGSKA (reference sequence). Trimming removed 5 bases from V and 2 bases from J, with 17 bases in between. In nucleotides, the CDR3 is TGCAGTGCTGCCGGGGCGGGGACCCTCACAGATACGCAGTATTTT. This encodes CSAAGAGTLTDTQYF.

The chain recombines TRBV27 with TRBJ1-2, with 8 bases identical to TRBD1. Germline V gene lookup returns CDR1 MNHEY and CDR2 SMNVEV (reference sequence). V was pared by 5 bases and J by 5 bases, with 10 bases of the junction left unmatched. The CDR3 spans 15 residues. In DNA, the CDR3 is TGTGCCAGCAGTCGCCGGGACAGGCCCACTTATGGCTACACCTTC. It translates to CASSRRDRPTYGYTF.

In its sample, this clonotype was seen many times. The genes are TRBV12-3 or TRBV12-4 and TRBJ2-5; no reliable D call. CDR3 length: 14 residues. With 3 bases removed from V and 5 bases from J, the gap between germline ends came to 13 bases. The CDR3 is CASSLGHGAETQYF. In DNA, the CDR3 is TGTGCCAGCAGTTTGGGTCATGGTGCGGAGACCCAGTACTTC.

This sequence joins TRBV20-1 and TRBJ2-3; the D gene could be TRBD1 or TRBD2 (6 bases each). CDR1 is DFQATT, CDR2 SNEGSKA, per germline (reference sequence). The CDR3 extends over 15 amino acids. V lost 2 bases and J lost 3, with 15 bases in between. The CDR3 loop reads CSARRRGGRTDTQYF. In nucleotides, the CDR3 is TGCAGTGCTAGACGGAGAGGGGGGAGGACAGATACGCAGTATTTT.

The chain is built from TRBV7-6 and TRBJ2-3; perhaps TRBD1 as D (5 bases). CDR3 size: 13 residues. Germline lookup yields CDR1 SGHVS and CDR2 FNYEAQ. Between the trimmed V and J ends, which lost 1 base and 9 bases, there was a span of 11 bases. The CDR3 loop reads CASSLGQGLTQYF. The CDR3 DNA follows: TGTGCCAGCAGCTTAGGGCAGGGTTTGACGCAGTATTTT. The full variable domain, completed using reference TRBV7-6 and TRBJ2-3, is GAGVSQSPRYKVTKRGQDVALRCDPISGHVSLYWYRQALGQGPEFLTYFNYEAQQDKSGLPNDRFSAERPEGSISTLTIQRTEQRDSAMYRCASSLGQGLTQYFGPGTRLTVL.

The table lists this clonotype with many counts. J is TRBJ1-2 and V is TRBV20-1; D is ambiguous. The CDR3 totals 11 residues. The germline CDR1 and CDR2 sequences are DFQATT and SNEGSKA (reference sequence). V was clipped by 6 bases and J by 2 bases, with 7 bases between them. In nucleotides, the CDR3 is TGCAGTGCGGAGGGCAACTATGGCTACACCTTC. As protein: CSAEGNYGYTF.